These 14 T cell receptor beta chains were sequenced from one sample in a study of Graves' ophthalmopathy and Graves' hyperthyroidism. CDR3 regions of TCR beta were amplified from RNA transcripts. Amplification began with first-round RT-PCR using HTBI primers, then second-round multiplex PCR was performed. In TCRdb, the multiplex PCR reads were re-called with MiXCR into one record per CDR3 protein. The sample shows approximately 700,000 distinct CDR3 sequences, 35% to 50% of them seen only once. The sequencing sample was made of peripheral blood. The receptors derive from an adult man with Graves' ophthalmopathy.

This clonotype was found a few times. The chain is built from TRBV4-1 and TRBJ2-7, with 10 bases lining up with TRBD1. V dropped 5 bases and J dropped 3; count of bases not matched to a gene: 7. The CDR3 covers 15 residues. The germline gives CDR1 MGHRA, CDR2 YSYEKL. Written as DNA, the CDR3 is TGCGCCAGCAGCACCCGGACAGGGGGAAGCTACGAGCAGTACTTC. This translates into CASSTRTGGSYEQYF.

The chain is built from TRBV19 and TRBJ1-1, with D perhaps matching TRBD1 (5 bases). Germline assignment: CDR1 LNHDA and CDR2 SQIVND (reference sequence). V lost 4 bases and J 7 bases, leaving 16 bases between the germline ends. The CDR3 extends over 14 amino acids. DNA of the CDR3: TGTGCCAGTAGTACTCTCCGGGGCCGCGATGAAGCTTTCTTT. This codes for CASSTLRGRDEAFF.

This sequence joins TRBV20-1 and TRBJ2-3; TRBD1 matches at 8 bases. Trimming at V came to 3 bases and at J to 0 bases, leaving 5 bases not matched to a gene. Germline assignment: CDR1 DFQATT and CDR2 SNEGSKA (reference sequence). The CDR3 is made up of 15 amino acids. In DNA form, the CDR3 reads TGCAGTGCTAGCAGAGGACAGGGTAGCACAGATACGCAGTATTTT. It translates to CSASRGQGSTDTQYF.

This clonotype was counted ten times or more. J is TRBJ1-3 and V is TRBV5-1; D might be TRBD1 (6 bases). In germline, CDR1 is SGHRS, CDR2 YFSETQ. Trimming cost V 4 bases and J 0 bases, with 11 bases left between them. There are 15 residues in the CDR3. This CDR3 reads CASSGGHYSGNTIYF. DNA for the CDR3: TGCGCCAGCAGCGGGGGACACTACTCTGGAAACACCATATATTTT.

This clonotype was detected ten times or more. This sequence joins TRBV7-9 and TRBJ2-7, with D hard to call. Deletions cut 3 bases from V and 3 bases from J, with 6 bases between. CDR1 is SEHNR, CDR2 FQNEAQ, per germline (reference sequence). CDR3 size: 12 residues. In DNA, the CDR3 is TGTGCCAGCAGCTTCGACCACTACGAGCAGTACTTC. Translated, it gives CASSFDHYEQYF.

As for this clonotype: One end of the junction is discordant with germline, which a read error may explain. This rearrangement joins TRBV7-9 to TRBJ1-2; D not certain. From germline, CDR1 is SEHNR and CDR2 FQNEAQ (reference sequence). The CDR3 extends over 16 amino acids. The CDR3 reads CTSSPESGKIYDGYTF. The CDR3, as DNA: TGTACCAGCAGCCCAGAGTCGGGGAAAATCTATGATGGCTACACCTTC. The full variable domain, in which reference TRBV7-9 and TRBJ1-2 provide the parts outside the CDR3, is DTGVSQNPRHKITKRGQNVTFRCDPISEHNRLYWYRQTLGQGPEFLTYFQNEAQLEKSRLLSDRFSAERPKGSFSTLEIQRTEQGDSAMYLCTSSPESGKIYDGYTFGSGTRLTVV.

Only a few counts were recorded for this clonotype. The chain has TRBV7-8 and TRBJ2-6; D uncertain. In germline, CDR1 is SGHVS, CDR2 FQNEAQ. The CDR3 is 14 amino acids. Trimming stripped 5 bases from V and 2 bases from J, with 7 bases between. The CDR3 coding sequence is TGTGCCAGCAGCCCGCGGACTGGGGCCAACGTCCTGACTTTC. Translating gives CASSPRTGANVLTF.

This chain joins TRBV4-1 and TRBJ2-2; 9 nucleotides match TRBD1. The ends lost 1 base at V and 7 bases at J; junction bases unmatched: 4. Germline V gene data show CDR1 as MGHRA and CDR2 as YSYEKL. The CDR3 is 15 residues long. CDR3 nucleotides: TGCGCCAGCAGCCAAGGACAGGGGGATGTCGGGGAGCTGTTTTTT. Protein product: CASSQGQGDVGELFF.

There are a few counts of this clonotype. The chain is built from TRBV19 and TRBJ1-6; D might be TRBD1 (6 bases). The length of the CDR3 is 15 residues. V was shortened by 6 bases and J by 3 bases, with 12 bases between the two germline ends. CDR1 and CDR2 (germline): LNHDA, SQIVND (reference sequence). CDR3 bases: TGTGCCAGTAGACTAACAGGGATCTATAATTCACCCCTCCACTTT. This codes for CASRLTGIYNSPLHF.

This clonotype was detected once. A much larger clone differs by one base, so this may be a read error. The rearrangement uses TRBV10-3 and TRBJ1-1; 8 nucleotides align to TRBD1. V gave up 8 bases and J gave up 5 bases; unmatched junction bases: 4. The CDR3 sequence is 12 residues long. Germline CDR1 and CDR2: ENHRY and SYGVKD. In DNA, the CDR3 is TGTGCCATCCGACAGGGGTGGACTGAAGCTTTCTTT. Translating gives CAIRQGWTEAFF.

This clonotype appeared a few times. J is TRBJ2-7 and V is TRBV5-6; tentatively, D is TRBD2 (6 bases). Trimming shortened V by 4 bases and J by 2 bases, and 13 bases separated the two germline ends. The CDR3 runs to 14 residues. The germline V gene encodes CDR1 SGHDT and CDR2 YYEEEE. The CDR3 loop is CASSAGGDPYEQYF. The CDR3 nucleotides are TGTGCCAGCAGCGCAGGAGGGGACCCCTACGAGCAGTACTTC.

V usage is TRBV29-1 and J usage is TRBJ2-7, with 8 bases identical to TRBD1. Looked up from germline, CDR1 is SQVTM and CDR2 is ANQGSEA. Trimming cost V 6 bases and J 3 bases; bases outside gene matches: 7. There are 13 residues in the CDR3. For the CDR3, the DNA is TGCAGCGTATCCGGACAGGGTTTCTACGAGCAGTACTTC. It is translated as CSVSGQGFYEQYF.

This clonotype was found many times. CDR3 in DNA: TGTGCCAGTAGTCCTCGTTCCGGGGAGCTGTTTTTT. Protein sequence: CASSPRSGELFF. The rearrangement uses TRBV19 and TRBJ2-2; D is undetermined. Trimming cost V 5 bases and J 6 bases, with 7 bases left between them. Germline CDR1 LNHDA, CDR2 SQIVND (reference sequence). This CDR3 region has 12 residues.

Points on this clonotype: One base away lies a much larger clone, so this may be a sequencing read error. The conserved phenylalanine or tryptophan normally closing the CDR3 is absent here, so this likely arose from a read error. CDR3 DNA sequence: TGTGCCAGCAGTTACTCCGAGGGTTACACTGAAGCTTTCCTT. It is translated as CASSYSEGYTEAFL. This rearrangement joins TRBV10-3 to TRBJ1-1, with D unclear. The CDR3 covers 14 residues. Germline CDR1 is ENHRY and CDR2 is SYGVKD.